One and the same sample provided the 26 T cell receptor beta chains below, sequenced in a study of blood T cell repertoires in COVID-19. Here immunoSEQ multiplex PCR was the method, and the copy in TCRdb shows in-frame clones only, minus some. The table records some 160,000 clones, around 92% of them present only once. The sample comprised peripheral blood. These receptors all come from a man between 60 and 75 years old with acute or convalescent COVID-19.

The rearrangement uses TRBV5-1 and TRBJ1-1, with D unclear. Germline CDR1 and CDR2: SGHRS and YFSETQ. The V and J ends lost 0 bases and 3 bases respectively, with 6 bases between them. This CDR3 region has 13 residues. The CDR3 DNA reads as TGCGCCAGCAGCTTGGCGGGTTACACTGAAGCTTTCTTT. Its protein is CASSLAGYTEAFF. Complete variable domain (other parts from reference TRBV5-1 and TRBJ1-1): KAGVTQTPRYLIKTRGQQVTLSCSPISGHRSVSWYQQTPGQGLQFLFEYFSETQRNKGNFPGRFSGRQFSNSRSEMNVSTLELGDSALYLCASSLAGYTEAFFGQGTRLTVV.

Only a few counts were recorded for this clone. The chain is built from TRBV5-1 and TRBJ1-2; possibly TRBD1 for D (5 bases). The V gene lost 2 bases and the J gene lost 4 bases, with 12 bases spanning the gap. Germline CDR1 and CDR2: SGHRS and YFSETQ. CDR3 length equals 14 residues. The CDR3 nucleotides are TGCGCCAGCAGCTTTTCAGGGTCACCCTATGGCTACACCTTC. Its protein is CASSFSGSPYGYTF.

This clone was counted at least ten times. The genes are TRBV6-5 and TRBJ2-7; 11 nucleotides agree with TRBD2. V was pared by 8 bases and J by 3 bases, with 3 bases of the junction left unmatched. This CDR3 spans 13 amino acids. Germline loops: CDR1 MNHEY, CDR2 SVGAGI. CDR3 amino acids: CASSSGGIYEQYF. The CDR3 DNA reads TGTGCCAGCTCTAGCGGGGGGATCTACGAGCAGTACTTC.

This chain joins TRBV18 and TRBJ1-4, with TRBD1 matching over 9 bases. V gave up 3 bases and J gave up 5 bases; unmatched junction bases: 4. The CDR3 extends over 15 amino acids. Germline V CDR1 and CDR2: KGHSH, LQKENI. The CDR3 DNA is TGTGCCAGCTCACCCCCTGGGACAGGGAATGAAAAACTGTTTTTT. Protein product: CASSPPGTGNEKLFF.

This clone was seen only once. The chain links TRBV28 to TRBJ1-2; 8 positions match TRBD1. Germline loops: CDR1 MDHEN, CDR2 SYDVKM. V trimming: 5 bases; J trimming: 4 bases; junction bases outside the gene matches: 6. This CDR3 comprises 14 residues. The CDR3 is CASSEIQGGYGYTF. CDR3 coding DNA: TGTGCCAGCAGTGAAATACAGGGGGGCTATGGCTACACCTTC.

The chain carries TRBV27 and TRBJ2-1; TRBD2 aligns across 8 bases. CDR3 length: 17 residues. CDR1 and CDR2 from the germline V gene are MNHEY and SMNVEV (reference sequence). Trimming removed 5 bases from V and 0 bases from J; junction bases left unmatched: 9. The CDR3: CASSLAGTLSSYNEQFF. DNA of the CDR3: TGTGCCAGCAGTCTAGCGGGTACATTGAGCTCCTACAATGAGCAGTTCTTC.

The genes are TRBV6-1 and TRBJ1-4; TRBD1 aligns across 7 bases. V dropped 1 base and J dropped 4; count of bases not matched to a gene: 12. This CDR3 has 18 residues. The germline V gene has CDR1 MNHNS and CDR2 SASEGT. Written as DNA, the CDR3 is TGTGCCAGCAGTGAAGGTCGAAGGGGGCGGCGGGTTAATGAAAAACTGTTTTTT. Translating gives CASSEGRRGRRVNEKLFF.

The genes are TRBV5-1 and TRBJ2-1, with TRBD1 matching 7 bases. Germline V gene sequence: CDR1 SGHRS, CDR2 YFSETQ. V was clipped by 2 bases and J by 5 bases; unmatched bases: 7. The CDR3 is 15 amino acids. CDR3 amino acids: CASSFTGAGDNEQFF. DNA for the CDR3: TGCGCCAGCAGCTTTACAGGGGCCGGGGACAATGAGCAGTTCTTC.

The chain uses TRBV6-5 and TRBJ1-2, with 7 bases fitting TRBD1. The junction had 8 bases not matched to a gene; V was cut back by 2 bases and J by 8 bases. This CDR3 region has 14 residues. Germline V lookup: CDR1 MNHEY, CDR2 SVGAGI. CDR3 nucleotides: TGTGCCAGCAGTTACCTACGGGACAGAAGCGGCTACACCTTC. Residues: CASSYLRDRSGYTF.

The chain uses TRBV18 and TRBJ2-5; 7 nucleotides match TRBD1. The length of the CDR3 is 21 residues. Germline assignment: CDR1 KGHSH and CDR2 LQKENI. V dropped 3 bases and J dropped 5; count of bases not matched to a gene: 27. The chain's CDR3 is CASSPMTGWFRRKLMVETQYF. DNA for the CDR3: TGTGCCAGCTCACCCATGACAGGGTGGTTCCGAAGGAAGCTCATGGTTGAGACCCAGTACTTC.

CDR3 in amino acids: CASSQETSGGRPILYNEQFF. CDR3 DNA sequence: TGCGCCAGCAGCCAAGAGACTAGCGGGGGCCGACCTATCCTCTACAATGAGCAGTTCTTC. The gene calls are TRBV4-1 and TRBJ2-1, with 12 bases identical to TRBD2. Germline trimming cut 0 bases from V and 3 bases from J; bases unmatched to any gene: 12. CDR3 length: 20 residues. CDR1 is MGHRA and CDR2 is YSYEKL in the germline V gene.

This clone was found once. This chain joins TRBV25-1 and TRBJ1-2; D unclear. CDR3 size: 16 residues. Germline assignment: CDR1 MGHDK and CDR2 SYGVNS. Trimming took off 3 bases at V and 2 bases at J, with 16 bases between the two ends. Here the CDR3 reads CASSDSLGPTNYGYTF. DNA for the CDR3: TGTGCCAGCAGTGATAGTCTTGGGCCTACCAACTATGGCTACACCTTC.

The genes are TRBV6-5 and TRBJ1-5, with TRBD1 as a possible D gene (6 bases). The germline V and J ends were trimmed by 7 bases and 4 bases, with 14 bases remaining between them. The CDR3 length is 14 residues. Germline V gene lookup returns CDR1 MNHEY and CDR2 SVGAGI. The CDR3 reads CASTGAGGNQPQHF. DNA for the CDR3: TGTGCCAGCACAGGGGCGGGTGGAAATCAGCCCCAGCATTTT.

The gene calls are TRBV5-6 and TRBJ2-1; 7 nucleotides align to TRBD1. The CDR3 length is 17 residues. The junction had 13 bases not matched to a gene; V was cut back by 4 bases and J by 3 bases. The germline gives CDR1 SGHDT, CDR2 YYEEEE. CDR3 sequence reads: CASSGTHGTVSYNEQFF. The CDR3 region has the DNA TGTGCCAGCAGCGGAACCCACGGGACAGTCAGCTACAATGAGCAGTTCTTC. Full variable domain (rest looked up from reference TRBV5-6 and TRBJ2-1): DAGVTQSPTHLIKTRGQQVTLRCSPKSGHDTVSWYQQALGQGPQFIFQYYEEEERQRGNFPDRFSGHQFPNYSSELNVNALLLGDSALYLCASSGTHGTVSYNEQFFGPGTRLTVL.

This chain joins TRBV11-2 and TRBJ1-2; 7 bases are a match to TRBD1. The trim removed 3 bases at V and 7 bases at J, leaving 11 bases unmatched. The CDR3 totals 15 residues. Germline loops: CDR1 SGHAT, CDR2 FQNNGV. The CDR3 coding sequence is TGTGCCAGCAGCTTGGAGGGGGCTAGCAGGGCTGGCTACACCTTC. This sequence encodes CASSLEGASRAGYTF. Complete variable domain (other parts from reference TRBV11-2 and TRBJ1-2): EAGVAQSPRYKIIEKRQSVAFWCNPISGHATLYWYQQILGQGPKLLIQFQNNGVVDDSQLPKDRFSAERLKGVDSTLKIQPAKLEDSAVYLCASSLEGASRAGYTFGSGTRLTVV.

This chain joins TRBV9 and TRBJ2-5; perhaps TRBD1 as D (7 bases). The CDR3 loop spans 15 amino acids. Germline loops: CDR1 SGDLS, CDR2 YYNGEE. Deletions cut 4 bases from V and 5 bases from J, with 18 bases between. This chain's CDR3 is CASSPGATGFETQYF. Written as DNA, the CDR3 is TGTGCCAGCAGCCCGGGAGCGACAGGGTTTGAGACCCAGTACTTC.

V usage is TRBV4-1 and J usage is TRBJ2-5; 7 bases fit TRBD1. This CDR3 comprises 14 residues. The germline gives CDR1 MGHRA, CDR2 YSYEKL. Losses at the gene ends were 4 bases for V and 3 bases for J; bases not matched to a gene: 5. In DNA form, the CDR3 reads TGCGCCAGCAGCCTCGGGACAGCTAAAGAGACCCAGTACTTC. Amino acids: CASSLGTAKETQYF.

The chain carries TRBV5-6 and TRBJ1-4; 10 bases are shared with TRBD1. This CDR3 comprises 16 residues. The V and J ends lost 4 bases and 8 bases, in that order; junction bases with no gene match: 11. The V gene's germline CDR1 is SGHDT and CDR2 YYEEEE. The CDR3 loop is CASSLFRDRGPEKLFF. The CDR3 nucleotides are TGTGCCAGCAGCCTGTTCCGGGACAGGGGACCAGAAAAACTGTTTTTT.

This chain connects TRBV5-1 to TRBJ1-6; 8 bases fit TRBD1. The V gene's germline CDR1 is SGHRS and CDR2 YFSETQ. The CDR3 covers 16 residues. After removal of 5 bases from V and 4 bases from J, the junction contained 8 bases not matched to a gene. The CDR3 sequence: CASRPGDRGYNSPLHF. In nucleotides, the CDR3 is TGCGCCAGCAGGCCCGGAGACAGGGGATATAATTCACCCCTCCACTTT.

This rearrangement joins TRBV19 to TRBJ1-2, with D possibly TRBD1 on 6 matching bases. V dropped 6 bases and J dropped 3 bases, with 14 bases sitting between them. The CDR3 is 14 amino acids. The germline gives CDR1 LNHDA, CDR2 SQIVND (reference sequence). CDR3 region: CASRTAGTHYGYTF. Here the CDR3 DNA reads TGTGCCAGTAGGACCGCCGGGACACACTATGGCTACACCTTC.

This clone was detected a few times. The J gene is TRBJ1-2, the V gene TRBV5-6; unclear D gene. Germline CDR1 and CDR2: SGHDT and YYEEEE. CDR3 length equals 15 residues. V was clipped by 4 bases and J by 7 bases, with 20 bases between them. The DNA of the CDR3 is TGTGCCAGCAGCAGTGGTGGGCGTCCACCAAGTGGCTACACCTTC. Its protein is CASSSGGRPPSGYTF.

The V call is TRBV6-5, the J call TRBJ2-5; TRBD2 matches 8 bases. The CDR3 has 14 residues. The trim removed 7 bases at V and 5 bases at J, leaving 9 bases unmatched. Germline V gene data show CDR1 as MNHEY and CDR2 as SVGAGI. The CDR3 nucleotides are TGTGCCAGCAATCCACGGGGGGGCCTTGAGACCCAGTACTTC. Protein sequence: CASNPRGGLETQYF.

The chain joins TRBV7-8 to TRBJ2-1; D gene ambiguous. The V end was cut by 3 bases, the J end by 4 bases, with 10 bases between. Germline CDR1 and CDR2: SGHVS and FQNEAQ. CDR3 size: 14 residues. The CDR3 DNA follows: TGTGCCAGCAGCTTGGGCTCAATTTACAATGAGCAGTTCTTC. This codes for CASSLGSIYNEQFF.

This chain joins TRBV5-6 and TRBJ1-3; D not certain. The CDR3 is made up of 14 amino acids. Looked up from germline, CDR1 is SGHDT and CDR2 is YYEEEE. V lost 0 bases and J lost 6, with 10 bases in between. The CDR3 nucleotides read TGTGCCAGCAGCTTGGTCGAAAGCACAAACACCATATATTTT. This translates into CASSLVESTNTIYF.

This clone was seen just once. The genes are TRBV30 and TRBJ1-4; 7 nucleotides line up with TRBD1. The V gene end was trimmed by 2 bases and the J gene end by 5 bases; junction bases not matched to a gene: 8. Per the germline V gene, CDR1 is GTSNPN and CDR2 is SVGIG (reference sequence). The CDR3 has 15 residues. The CDR3 spells CAWSRPGTENEKLFF. The CDR3 nucleotides read TGTGCCTGGAGTAGGCCCGGGACAGAAAATGAAAAACTGTTTTTT.

V and J are TRBV30 and TRBJ1-5; D remains unclear. This CDR3 is 13 amino acids long. Germline CDR1 is GTSNPN and CDR2 is SVGIG (reference sequence). V was pared by 2 bases and J by 7 bases, with 12 bases between. The CDR3 loop is CAWSFGSRQPQHF. CDR3 DNA sequence: TGTGCCTGGAGTTTCGGTTCCCGGCAGCCCCAGCATTTT.